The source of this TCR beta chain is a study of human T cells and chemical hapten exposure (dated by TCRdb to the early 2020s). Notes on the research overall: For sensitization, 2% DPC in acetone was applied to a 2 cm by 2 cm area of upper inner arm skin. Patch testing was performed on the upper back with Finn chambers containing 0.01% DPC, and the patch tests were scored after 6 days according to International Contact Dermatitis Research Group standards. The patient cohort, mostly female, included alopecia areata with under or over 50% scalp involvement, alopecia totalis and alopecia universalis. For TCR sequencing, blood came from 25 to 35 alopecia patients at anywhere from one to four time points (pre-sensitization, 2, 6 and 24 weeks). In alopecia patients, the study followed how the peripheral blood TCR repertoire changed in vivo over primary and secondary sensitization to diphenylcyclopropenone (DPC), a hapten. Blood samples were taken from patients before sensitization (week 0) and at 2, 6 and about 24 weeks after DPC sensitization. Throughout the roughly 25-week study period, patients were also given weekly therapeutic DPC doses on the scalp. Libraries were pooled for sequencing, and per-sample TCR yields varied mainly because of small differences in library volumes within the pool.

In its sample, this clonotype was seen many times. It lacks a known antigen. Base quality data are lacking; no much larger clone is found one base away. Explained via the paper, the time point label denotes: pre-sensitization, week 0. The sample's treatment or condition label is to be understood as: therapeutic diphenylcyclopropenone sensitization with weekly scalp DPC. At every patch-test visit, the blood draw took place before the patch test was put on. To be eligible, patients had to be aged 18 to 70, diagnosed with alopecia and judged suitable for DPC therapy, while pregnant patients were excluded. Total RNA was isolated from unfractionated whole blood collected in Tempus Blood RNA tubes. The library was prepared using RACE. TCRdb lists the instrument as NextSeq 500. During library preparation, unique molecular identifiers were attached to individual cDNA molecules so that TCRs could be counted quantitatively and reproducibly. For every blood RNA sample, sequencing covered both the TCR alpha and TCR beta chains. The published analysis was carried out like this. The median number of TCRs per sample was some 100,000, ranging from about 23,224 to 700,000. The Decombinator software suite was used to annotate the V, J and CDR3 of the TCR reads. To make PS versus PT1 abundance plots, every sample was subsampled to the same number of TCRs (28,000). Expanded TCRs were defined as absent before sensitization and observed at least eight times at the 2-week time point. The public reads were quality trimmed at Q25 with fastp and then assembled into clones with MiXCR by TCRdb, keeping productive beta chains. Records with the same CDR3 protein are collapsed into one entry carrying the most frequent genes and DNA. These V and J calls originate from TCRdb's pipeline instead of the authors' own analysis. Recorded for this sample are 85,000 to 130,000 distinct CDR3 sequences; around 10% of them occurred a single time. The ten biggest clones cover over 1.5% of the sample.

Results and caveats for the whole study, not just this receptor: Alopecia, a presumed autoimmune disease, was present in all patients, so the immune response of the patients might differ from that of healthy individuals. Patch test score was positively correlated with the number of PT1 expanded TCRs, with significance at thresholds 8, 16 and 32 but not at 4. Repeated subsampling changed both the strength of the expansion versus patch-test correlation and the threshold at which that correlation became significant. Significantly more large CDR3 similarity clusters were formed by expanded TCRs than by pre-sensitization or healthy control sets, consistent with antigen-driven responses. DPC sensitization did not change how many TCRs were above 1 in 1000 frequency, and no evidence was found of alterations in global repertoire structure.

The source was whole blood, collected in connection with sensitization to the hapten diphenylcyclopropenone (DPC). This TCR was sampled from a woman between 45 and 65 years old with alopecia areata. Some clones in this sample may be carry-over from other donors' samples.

The CDR3 has the sequence CASSLSGLNPNTEAFF. The DNA sequence is TGTGCCAGCAGCTTAAGCGGTCTCAACCCGAACACTGAAGCTTTCTTT. The chain is made from TRBV7-9 and TRBJ1-1; the D gene remains uncertain. Measured from the cysteine to the phenylalanine, the CDR3 is 16 residues long. Here the CDR3 DNA is all that survives: 48 bases in frame from base 1. Looking up the germline V gene (reference sequence) yields CDR1 SEHNR and CDR2 FQNEAQ. The trim is 2 bases for V and 1 base for J, with a gap of 14 bases between the germline ends.